The entry that follows covers one TCR beta chain sequence. Per the authors' pipeline: Estimation of nucleated cell counts relied on the amplification of reference gene primers. TCRdb's copy holds only in-frame clones and misses some; the assay was immunoSEQ multiplex PCR. The V and J calls and the clone size are those of that table, but D and trimming were determined from the DNA. The table includes just over 250,000 clones, around 87% detected once. The germline V gene has CDR1 GTSNPN and CDR2 SVGIG (reference sequence). The CDR3 contains 15 residues. With 4 bases removed from V and 2 bases from J, the gap between germline ends came to 18 bases. The sample belongs to a study of blood T cell repertoires in COVID-19. Study overall: The United States, Italy and Spain were the sources of the acute and convalescent COVID-19 samples. Nucleic acid was either cDNA or gDNA, and it came from T cells, B-cell-depleted T cells, or PBMCs.

This TCR derives from a woman in her forties or fifties with acute or convalescent COVID-19. What was sequenced was peripheral blood. This chain links TRBV30 with TRBJ2-7; TRBD2 might be the D (7 bases). The CDR3 coding sequence is TGTGCCTGGAAATTCGGAATGGGGGGGCCCTACGAGCAGTACTTC. Its translation is CAWKFGMGGPYEQYF.